A selection of T cell receptor beta chains follows, all from one sample in a study of T cell responses to AZD1222 COVID-19 vaccine. Repertoires were generated with immunoSEQ multiplex PCR, while TCRdb's copy carries only in-frame clones and drops some. Here the sample spans roughly 130,000 clones, 91% being singletons. The sequencing used peripheral blood, collected 28 days after the second dose of the MenACWY control vaccine. The origin of the receptors is an adult who received the MenACWY meningococcal vaccine as a control. Both conserved end residues are part of each CDR3. The order of the fields is D gene, J gene, V gene, CDR3 protein, CDR3 DNA. D genes are given only for firm matches.

.,TRBJ2-7,TRBV15,CATSPRGTRSSYEQYF,TGTGCCACCAGCCCGAGGGGGACAAGGAGCTCCTACGAGCAGTACTTC
TRBD1,TRBJ2-7,TRBV28,CASLEGSGGKYEQYF,TGTGCCAGCCTCGAAGGGTCAGGGGGCAAGTACGAGCAGTACTTC
TRBD2,TRBJ2-5,TRBV6-5,CASSYIAGGETQYF,TGTGCCAGCAGTTACATAGCGGGAGGGGAGACCCAGTACTTC
TRBD2,TRBJ2-5,TRBV7-2,CASSPPGLAVVRQETQYF,TGTGCCAGCAGCCCTCCGGGACTAGCGGTCGTACGGCAAGAGACCCAGTACTTC
TRBD2,TRBJ2-1,TRBV10-3,CAASGGGNEQFF,TGTGCCGCTAGCGGGGGGGGTAATGAGCAGTTCTTC
TRBD1,TRBJ1-5,TRBV19,CASSPGQGENQPQHF,TGTGCCAGTAGTCCGGGACAGGGGGAGAATCAGCCCCAGCATTTT
.,TRBJ2-1,TRBV7-3,CASSGTLSLHYNEQFF,TGTGCCAGCAGCGGGACGTTGAGTCTCCATTACAATGAGCAGTTCTTC
.,TRBJ2-3,TRBV5-1,CASSLLAGPSTDTQYF,TGCGCCAGCAGCTTGTTGGCGGGACCTAGCACAGATACGCAGTATTTT
TRBD1,TRBJ2-2,TRBV5-1,CASSSGQGHTGELFF,TGCGCCAGCAGCTCGGGACAGGGACACACCGGGGAGCTGTTTTTT
.,TRBJ1-2,TRBV28,CASSTGSHGYTF,TGTGCCAGCAGTACAGGGTCTCATGGCTACACCTTC